Below, 22 T cell receptor beta chains from the same sample are listed, as sequenced in a study of identical twins. TCRdb passed the 5' RACE reads through MiXCR, listing each CDR3 protein once. There are approximately 1.8 million distinct CDR3 sequences in the sample; roughly a third occur only once, and 0.27% lies in the top ten. Sample: cord blood. These receptors all stem from a newborn girl in good health.

In this sample, this clonotype turned up many times. The chain recombines TRBV10-3 with TRBJ2-7; D remains ambiguous. Matching the DNA end better, TRBJ2-5 makes the J call doubtful. The CDR3 loop spans 12 amino acids. Germline CDR1 reads ENHRY; CDR2 reads SYGVKD. The CDR3 here is CAISDTRRTQYF. CDR3 nucleotides: TGTGCCATCAGTGATACCCGGCGGACCCAGTACTTC.

This clonotype has only a few counts. This rearrangement joins TRBV12-3 or TRBV12-4 to TRBJ2-7, with a weak D call TRBD2 (5 bases). The CDR3 contains 11 residues. V lost 6 bases to trimming and J lost 6 bases, with 9 bases between them. CDR3 DNA sequence: TGTGCCAGCAGCCAGCGGCTCGAGCAGTACTTC. Protein product: CASSQRLEQYF.

The chain uses TRBV12-3 or TRBV12-4 and TRBJ2-7; TRBD2 is a possible D gene (6 bases). CDR3 length: 14 residues. V was shortened by 2 bases and J by 4 bases, with 12 bases between the two germline ends. CDR3 coding DNA: TGTGCCAGCAGTTTAATCCTAGGAGGGTACGAGCAGTACTTC. Translation gives CASSLILGGYEQYF.

This clonotype was observed a handful of times. The chain couples TRBV2 to TRBJ2-6, with D maybe TRBD1 (5 bases). The length of the CDR3 is 14 residues. Looked up from germline, CDR1 is SNHLY and CDR2 is FYNNEI. V shed 8 bases and J shed 2 bases, with 10 bases lying between them. The CDR3 bases are TGTGCCAGCGAACAAGGGGCTGGGGCCAACGTCCTGACTTTC. Protein sequence: CASEQGAGANVLTF.

This clonotype has only a few counts. The limits of the CDR3 on the DNA are not certain, so only TCRdb's listed CDR3 is given. The rearrangement links TRBV28 to TRBJ1-6; TRBD1 was called by the table and not checked on the DNA. Germline assignment: CDR1 MDHEN and CDR2 SYDVKM. The CDR3 is made up of 13 amino acids, end residues included. Here the CDR3 reads CASSLGTGQAIHF.

The chain recombines TRBV28 with TRBJ1-3; D may be TRBD1 (6 bases). V lost 7 bases to trimming and J lost 5 bases, with 9 bases between them. The CDR3 consists of 12 residues. Germline V gene sequence: CDR1 MDHEN, CDR2 SYDVKM. CDR3 nucleotides: TGTGCCAGCAAACGGGACAGAAACACCATATATTTT. This codes for CASKRDRNTIYF.

This clonotype was counted a few times. The genes are TRBV6-2 or TRBV6-3 and TRBJ2-5; D is tentatively TRBD1 or TRBD2 (5 bases each). CDR3 length equals 14 residues. Trimming took off 0 bases at V and 4 bases at J, with 9 bases between the two ends. Germline V lookup: CDR1 MNHEY, CDR2 SVGEGT. The CDR3 loop reads CASSYSTGPETQYF. For the CDR3, the DNA is TGTGCCAGCAGTTACTCTACGGGGCCAGAGACCCAGTACTTC.

This clonotype turned up a few times. The V and J genes are TRBV6-1 and TRBJ1-1, with D hard to call. Germline V gene lookup returns CDR1 MNHNS and CDR2 SASEGT. V gave up 6 bases and J gave up 3 bases, with 17 bases separating them. The CDR3 covers 15 residues. CDR3 DNA: TGTGCCAGCAGAGGAATTGACCCTAGGGACACTGAAGCTTTCTTT. Its protein product is CASRGIDPRDTEAFF.

This clonotype was detected only a few times. The chain combines TRBV12-3 or TRBV12-4 with TRBJ1-1; 8 bases align to TRBD1. With V trimmed by 5 bases and J by 4 bases, 6 bases remained unmatched. The CDR3 spans 14 residues. Here the CDR3 reads CASSPDRGITEAFF. CDR3 nucleotides: TGTGCCAGCAGTCCCGACAGGGGAATCACTGAAGCTTTCTTT.

The J gene is TRBJ2-1, the V gene TRBV7-9, with 7 bases aligning to TRBD2. Germline loops: CDR1 SEHNR, CDR2 FQNEAQ (reference sequence). The CDR3 runs to 16 residues. Trimming removed 3 bases from V and 1 base from J; junction bases left unmatched: 6. The CDR3 nucleotides are TGTGCCAGCAGCTTGTGGGAGGGCCCTTCCTACAATGAGCAGTTCTTC. The encoded protein is CASSLWEGPSYNEQFF.

This clonotype was found a few times. The chain is built from TRBV3-1 and TRBJ2-5; possibly TRBD2 for D (6 bases). The CDR3 length is 17 residues. CDR1 and CDR2 (germline): LGHDT, YNNKEL (reference sequence). Trimming took 0 bases from V and 5 from J, leaving 19 bases between them. The DNA for the CDR3 is TGTGCCAGCAGCCAAGAAATGGGCGGACTATCCTCGGAGACCCAGTACTTC. The encoded protein is CASSQEMGGLSSETQYF.

In its sample, this clonotype was seen a few times. This chain joins TRBV9 and TRBJ1-2; D may be TRBD1 (6 bases). Germline CDR1 is SGDLS and CDR2 is YYNGEE. The V end was cut by 0 bases, the J end by 5 bases, with 14 bases between. The CDR3 loop spans 15 amino acids. The CDR3 reads CASSVEIGTTYGYTF. CDR3 sequence (DNA): TGTGCCAGCAGCGTAGAAATAGGGACAACTTATGGCTACACCTTC. The entire variable domain, with the rest obtained from reference TRBV9 and TRBJ1-2, is as follows: DSGVTQTPKHLITATGQRVTLRCSPRSGDLSVYWYQQSLDQGLQFLIQYYNGEERAKGNILERFSAQQFPDLHSELNLSSLELGDSALYFCASSVEIGTTYGYTFGSGTRLTVV.

The rearrangement uses TRBV4-1 and TRBJ2-2; possible D gene TRBD2, 6 bases. There are 17 residues in the CDR3. V gave up 3 bases and J gave up 0 bases, with 14 bases separating them. Germline V gives CDR1 MGHRA, CDR2 YSYEKL. The CDR3 spells CASSQVLVAANTGELFF. The CDR3 DNA is TGCGCCAGCAGCCAGGTCCTTGTAGCGGCGAACACCGGGGAGCTGTTTTTT.

The chain joins TRBV10-1 to TRBJ2-1, with 9 bases identical to TRBD2. The CDR3 length is 17 residues. With V trimmed by 3 bases and J by 0 bases, 6 bases remained unmatched. Germline-derived CDR1 and CDR2 are WNHNN and SYGVQD (reference sequence). As DNA, the CDR3 is TGCGCCAGCAGTGAATATCGCGGGGGGGACTCCTACAATGAGCAGTTCTTC. This translates into CASSEYRGGDSYNEQFF.

There are a few counts of this clonotype. The chain employs TRBV20-1 and TRBJ2-7; 8 bases are shared with TRBD1. V shed 5 bases and J 6 bases; nucleotides not matched to a gene: 6. The CDR3 loop spans 12 amino acids. In germline, CDR1 is DFQATT, CDR2 SNEGSKA (reference sequence). The CDR3 is CSAPVTGGEQYF. CDR3 DNA sequence: TGCAGTGCTCCGGTCACAGGGGGCGAGCAGTACTTC.

This clonotype was observed a few times. The CDR3 protein is CSARAGTGHTDTQYF. The CDR3 DNA sequence: TGCAGTGCTAGAGCCGGGACAGGGCATACAGATACGCAGTATTTT. The rearrangement joins TRBV20-1 to TRBJ2-3; 9 bases line up with TRBD1. The V segment lost 1 base and the J segment 3 bases; nucleotides outside the gene matches: 5. This CDR3 contains 15 residues. The V gene's germline CDR1 is DFQATT and CDR2 SNEGSKA (reference sequence).

In the case of this clonotype: The junction and the germline gene differ at one end; a read error may be behind it. The chain employs TRBV5-1 and TRBJ2-6, with 10 bases lining up with TRBD2. Germline assignment: CDR1 SGHRS and CDR2 YFSETQ. The CDR3 spans 17 residues. The CDR3 coding sequence is TGCACCAGCAGCCTACTAGCGGGGAACTCTGGGGCCAACGTCCTGACTTTC. It yields the protein CTSSLLAGNSGANVLTF. The entire variable domain, with the rest obtained from reference TRBV5-1 and TRBJ2-6, is as follows: KAGVTQTPRYLIKTRGQQVTLSCSPISGHRSVSWYQQTPGQGLQFLFEYFSETQRNKGNFPGRFSGRQFSNSRSEMNVSTLELGDSALYLCTSSLLAGNSGANVLTFGAGSRLTVL.

This clonotype has a count of ten or more. This sequence joins TRBV29-1 and TRBJ2-5; D call uncertain. Germline V CDR1 and CDR2: SQVTM, ANQGSEA. The V gene lost 4 bases and the J gene lost 4 bases, with 10 bases spanning the gap. This CDR3 spans 12 amino acids. The CDR3 bases are TGCAGCGTTGGCGAGACCGCAGAGACCCAGTACTTC. This gives the protein CSVGETAETQYF. The variable domain in full, with the rest retrieved from reference TRBV29-1 and TRBJ2-5, is SAVISQKPSRDICQRGTSLTIQCQVDSQVTMMFWYRQQPGQSLTLIATANQGSEATYESGFVIDKFPISRPNLTFSTLTVSNMSPEDSSIYLCSVGETAETQYFGPGTRLLVL.

This chain connects TRBV11-2 to TRBJ1-2; D is unresolved. CDR1 SGHAT and CDR2 FQNNGV come from the germline V gene. V was cut by 0 bases and J by 0 bases, with 11 bases left in between. The CDR3 extends over 16 amino acids. In nucleotides, the CDR3 is TGTGCCAGCAGCTTAGATCCCGACCCCGCTAACTATGGCTACACCTTC. Its protein product is CASSLDPDPANYGYTF.

This clonotype was observed a handful of times. This chain connects TRBV7-2 to TRBJ2-7; a possible D gene is TRBD1 (6 bases). CDR1 is SGHTA, CDR2 FQGNSA, per germline. V was clipped by 3 bases and J by 3 bases, with 12 bases between them. The CDR3 sequence is 14 residues long. CDR3 amino acids: CASSFRDKNYEQYF. The DNA for the CDR3 is TGTGCCAGCAGCTTCCGGGACAAGAACTACGAGCAGTACTTC.

The CDR3 sequence: CASSFMRGQAYTF. The CDR3 coding sequence is TGTGCCAGCAGCTTCATGAGGGGACAGGCGTACACCTTC. The gene calls are TRBV5-6 and TRBJ1-2; TRBD1 agrees at 8 bases. V dropped 2 bases and J dropped 11; count of bases not matched to a gene: 8. This CDR3 spans 13 amino acids. Germline-derived CDR1 and CDR2 are SGHDT and YYEEEE. Using reference TRBV5-6 and TRBJ1-2 for the parts outside the CDR3, the full variable domain is DAGVTQSPTHLIKTRGQQVTLRCSPKSGHDTVSWYQQALGQGPQFIFQYYEEEERQRGNFPDRFSGHQFPNYSSELNVNALLLGDSALYLCASSFMRGQAYTFGSGTRLTVV.

This clonotype was seen a handful of times. The rearrangement uses TRBV28 and TRBJ2-1; TRBD2 agrees at 11 bases. The CDR3 is made up of 20 amino acids. Germline V gene sequence: CDR1 MDHEN, CDR2 SYDVKM. Trimming at V came to 5 bases and at J to 0 bases, leaving 15 bases not matched to a gene. CDR3 in DNA: TGTGCCAGCAGTCCGCGGACTAGCGGGTTTTTTACTAGCTCCTACAATGAGCAGTTCTTC. Protein: CASSPRTSGFFTSSYNEQFF.